This entry describes one T cell receptor (beta chain). Its cognate antigen is unknown. V lost 6 bases, J lost 8 bases, and 14 bases lay in between. There are 12 residues in the CDR3. Germline CDR1 and CDR2: SQVTM and ANQGSEA. This sample is drawn from a study of T-cell reconstitution after alpha-beta-depleted transplantation in children. General observations from the study: Several hundred graft clones that had expanded were reportedly the source of alpha-beta T cells about two months after transplant. Newly made T cells mostly supplied T-cell counts and diversity one year after transplant. TCRbeta diversity was high at day 60 in some patients (a result of surviving recipient T cells and thymic progenitors).

Preparation of the TCRbeta library was carried out with unique molecular identifiers. Each CDR3 protein is one row after TCRdb ran MiXCR on the PCR reads. The table includes 530,000 or so distinct CDR3 sequences, more than 20% detected once. The genes are TRBV29-1 and TRBJ2-4; D possibly corresponds to TRBD1 (6 bases). The clonotype was recovered from a boy under three years old with Wiskott-Aldrich syndrome, due to receive a stem cell transplant. The specimen comprised PBMCs, sampled before TCRalphabeta/CD19-depleted stem cell transplant. The CDR3 region is CSVGTFGDIQYF. The CDR3 DNA is TGCAGCGTGGGGACATTTGGAGACATTCAGTACTTC.